The 32 T cell receptor beta chains below were found in one sample sequenced in a study of blood T cell repertoires in COVID-19. TCRdb's table, derived via immunoSEQ multiplex PCR, lists solely in-frame clones and lacks some. This sample has 110,000 to 150,000 clones, with around 81% found just once. The sequenced sample consisted of peripheral blood. The receptor source for this set is a human donor in a cohort sampled during active COVID-19.

This chain connects TRBV6-5 to TRBJ2-5, with 8 nucleotides matching TRBD1. CDR3 size: 14 residues. Unmatched junction bases numbered 3, after V lost 5 bases and J lost 1 base. Germline V CDR1 and CDR2: MNHEY, SVGAGI. CDR3 DNA: TGTGCCAGCAGTACAGGGGGGATCCAAGAGACCCAGTACTTC. This sequence encodes CASSTGGIQETQYF.

The rearrangement links TRBV7-9 to TRBJ2-7; tentatively, D is TRBD2 (6 bases). With 9 bases removed from V and 0 bases from J, the gap between germline ends came to 9 bases. Germline lookup yields CDR1 SEHNR and CDR2 FQNEAQ (reference sequence). CDR3 length: 12 amino acids. CDR3 region: CASTGSSYEQYF. The CDR3 nucleotides are TGTGCCAGTACCGGGAGCTCCTACGAGCAGTACTTC.

The chain carries TRBV7-8 and TRBJ1-2; 10 bases agree with TRBD1. The V and J ends lost 5 bases and 1 base, in that order; junction bases with no gene match: 13. CDR3 length: 18 residues. The V gene's germline CDR1 is SGHVS and CDR2 FQNEAQ. In DNA form, the CDR3 reads TGTGCCAGCAGCCTAAATACCCGGGACAGGGGCCGTAACTATGGCTACACCTTC. It is translated as CASSLNTRDRGRNYGYTF.

The V call is TRBV25-1, the J call TRBJ2-1; 7 bases fit TRBD1. Germline CDR1 MGHDK, CDR2 SYGVNS. The J segment lost 4 bases and the V segment lost 3 bases, leaving 12 bases of the junction unmatched. CDR3 length equals 17 residues. CDR3 amino acids: CASSEGLPRDRYNEQFF. The CDR3 bases are TGTGCCAGCAGTGAGGGTCTCCCAAGGGACAGATACAATGAGCAGTTCTTC.

This chain uses TRBV6-1 with TRBJ2-7; D possibly corresponds to TRBD1 (5 bases). This CDR3 spans 15 amino acids. Germline assignment: CDR1 MNHNS and CDR2 SASEGT. V shed 2 bases and J shed 3 bases, with 14 bases lying between them. In nucleotides, the CDR3 is TGTGCCAGCAGTGAATGGCCACAGGTCGTCTACGAGCAGTACTTC. It codes for CASSEWPQVVYEQYF.

V gene TRBV7-2 combines with J gene TRBJ2-1; 7 bases map to TRBD1. The CDR3 runs to 16 residues. Germline V gene lookup returns CDR1 SGHTA and CDR2 FQGNSA. V dropped 4 bases and J dropped 1; count of bases not matched to a gene: 7. The CDR3 DNA is TGTGCCAGCAGCTCGCCGCCGGGACAGTCCTACAATGAGCAGTTCTTC. Its translation is CASSSPPGQSYNEQFF.

V usage is TRBV4-1 and J usage is TRBJ2-7; TRBD2 agrees at 10 bases. The CDR3 covers 19 residues. J gave up 2 bases and V 0 bases, and 13 bases lay outside the gene matches. Germline V gives CDR1 MGHRA, CDR2 YSYEKL. The CDR3 is CASSQDQASGRSVPYEQYF. The CDR3 DNA reads TGCGCCAGCAGCCAAGATCAGGCTAGCGGGAGATCTGTGCCCTACGAGCAGTACTTC.

The chain uses TRBV6-2 or TRBV6-3 and TRBJ2-7, with a possible D match to TRBD1 (6 bases). Trimming left V 5 bases short and J 3 bases short, with 17 bases between. The CDR3 has 15 amino acids. CDR1 is MNHEY, CDR2 SVGEGT, per germline. CDR3 nucleotides: TGTGCCAGCAGTCCCTGGGCAGGGGAAGGCTACGAGCAGTACTTC. Amino acid sequence: CASSPWAGEGYEQYF.

V is TRBV28 and J is TRBJ1-4; possible D gene TRBD1, 6 bases. Germline V gene data show CDR1 as MDHEN and CDR2 as SYDVKM. The CDR3 consists of 14 residues. Trimming removed 1 base from V and 8 bases from J, with 11 bases in between. CDR3 sequence (DNA): TGTGCCAGCAGTTTATTCTCAGGGGTCGAAAAACTGTTTTTT. Protein product: CASSLFSGVEKLFF.

This clone was observed once. The chain uses TRBV24-1 and TRBJ2-2; D possibly corresponds to TRBD2 (5 bases). The V and J ends lost 1 base and 0 bases respectively, with 8 bases between them. Germline CDR1 is KGHDR and CDR2 is SFDVKD. The CDR3 length is 16 residues. Here the CDR3 reads CATSDFGGANTGELFF. For the CDR3, the DNA is TGTGCCACCAGTGATTTTGGAGGAGCGAACACCGGGGAGCTGTTTTTT.

The chain has TRBV20-1 and TRBJ1-5; the D gene is possibly TRBD1 (6 bases). Deletions cut 3 bases from V and 11 bases from J, with 11 bases between. The germline V gene has CDR1 DFQATT and CDR2 SNEGSKA (reference sequence). The CDR3 covers 11 residues. CDR3 coding DNA: TGCAGTGCTAGCAAACAGGGAACCCAGCATTTT. Its translation is CSASKQGTQHF.

The table lists this clone with a few counts. The chain links TRBV7-8 to TRBJ2-6, with TRBD2 matching 12 bases. V was clipped by 5 bases and J by 2 bases; unmatched bases: 10. Germline CDR1 SGHVS, CDR2 FQNEAQ. The CDR3 contains 19 residues. CDR3 amino acids: CASSPKTSGRSAGANVLTF. CDR3 coding DNA: TGTGCCAGCAGCCCTAAGACTAGCGGGAGATCTGCTGGGGCCAACGTCCTGACTTTC.

This clone appeared a few times. The rearrangement joins TRBV5-4 to TRBJ2-2, with TRBD1 matching 7 bases. CDR1 and CDR2 from the germline V gene are SGHNT and YYREEE (reference sequence). CDR3 length equals 18 residues. The junction had 15 bases not matched to a gene; V was cut back by 0 bases and J by 7 bases. This chain's CDR3 is CASSLGVWGTDESGELFF. CDR3 DNA sequence: TGTGCCAGCAGCTTGGGGGTTTGGGGGACAGACGAAAGCGGGGAGCTGTTTTTT.

This clone was picked up a small number of times. This sequence joins TRBV5-1 and TRBJ2-5, with a weak D call TRBD2 (5 bases). V lost 5 bases, J lost 3 bases, and 14 bases lay in between. The germline gives CDR1 SGHRS, CDR2 YFSETQ. The CDR3 contains 14 residues. CDR3 sequence: CASRPGRAEETQYF. The CDR3 DNA sequence: TGCGCCAGCAGGCCTGGGCGGGCGGAAGAGACCCAGTACTTC.

This chain links TRBV7-3 with TRBJ2-2; TRBD1 agrees at 8 bases. Looked up from germline, CDR1 is SGHTA and CDR2 is FQGTGA. Trimming took 5 bases from V and 6 from J; bases not matched to a gene: 14. CDR3 length: 17 amino acids. The CDR3, as DNA: TGTGCCAGCAGCGCGGGTCGGATACAGGGGGTCTCCGGGGAGCTGTTTTTT. It specifies CASSAGRIQGVSGELFF. The full variable domain, rest sourced from reference TRBV7-3 and TRBJ2-2, is GAGVSQTPSNKVTEKGKYVELRCDPISGHTALYWYRQSLGQGPEFLIYFQGTGAADDSGLPNDRFFAVRPEGSVSTLKIQRTERGDSAVYLCASSAGRIQGVSGELFFGEGSRLTVL.

This sequence joins TRBV6-2 or TRBV6-3 and TRBJ1-2, with TRBD1 matching over 7 bases. From germline, CDR1 is MNHEY and CDR2 SVGEGT. The V and J ends lost 2 bases and 4 bases, in that order; junction bases with no gene match: 4. The CDR3 runs to 14 residues. The CDR3 reads CASSYRGQLYGYTF. The CDR3 bases are TGTGCCAGCAGTTACAGGGGACAGCTCTATGGCTACACCTTC.

The V gene is TRBV18, the J gene TRBJ2-7; 7 bases match TRBD2. Trimming cost V 0 bases and J 9 bases; bases outside gene matches: 11. Germline CDR1 is KGHSH and CDR2 is LQKENI. This CDR3 contains 15 residues. CDR3 sequence: CASSPPGGSSLGQYF. CDR3 bases: TGTGCCAGCTCACCACCGGGAGGGTCGAGTTTGGGGCAGTACTTC.

The chain carries TRBV11-3 and TRBJ2-1, with TRBD2 matching over 9 bases. The ends lost 3 bases at V and 7 bases at J; junction bases unmatched: 4. The CDR3 sequence is 14 residues long. Germline CDR1 SGHNT, CDR2 YENEEA. The CDR3 here is CASSLGLARNEQFF. As DNA, the CDR3 is TGTGCCAGCAGCTTGGGACTAGCTAGGAATGAGCAGTTCTTC.

This sequence joins TRBV27 and TRBJ2-7; D may be TRBD2 (5 bases). Germline CDR1 reads MNHEY; CDR2 reads SMNVEV (reference sequence). V shed 3 bases and J shed 3 bases, with 33 bases lying between them. The length of the CDR3 is 21 residues. As DNA, the CDR3 is TGTGCCAGCAGTTTCAGATCCGCCTGGACTCCAGTCTCAGGACGTAGCTACGAGCAGTACTTC. Amino acids: CASSFRSAWTPVSGRSYEQYF.

The chain links TRBV7-9 to TRBJ1-2; D is undetermined. Germline CDR1 reads SEHNR; CDR2 reads FQNEAQ (reference sequence). Trimming removed 1 base at V and 1 base at J, with 7 bases between. The CDR3 extends over 14 amino acids. CDR3 coding DNA: TGTGCCAGCAGCTTAGGTCGGGGTAACTATGGCTACACCTTC. Protein: CASSLGRGNYGYTF.

V is TRBV3-1 (or the pseudogene TRBV3-2) and J is TRBJ2-6, with 13 bases aligning to TRBD2. The V and J ends lost 0 bases and 2 bases, in that order; junction bases with no gene match: 16. This CDR3 spans 23 amino acids. Per the germline V gene, CDR1 is LGHDT and CDR2 is YNNKEL (reference sequence). CDR3 residues: CASSQERTSGRKVVWTGANVLTF. For the CDR3, the DNA is TGTGCCAGCAGCCAAGAAAGGACTAGCGGGAGAAAGGTAGTGTGGACTGGGGCCAACGTCCTGACTTTC.

The V call is TRBV14, the J call TRBJ2-4, with D tentatively TRBD2 (5 bases). This CDR3 is built from 15 residues. CDR1 and CDR2 from the germline V gene are SGHDN and FVKESK. V was pared by 1 base and J by 0 bases, with 7 bases between. The CDR3 sequence is CASSQAGLAKNIQYF. The CDR3 DNA is TGTGCCAGCAGCCAAGCAGGACTAGCCAAAAACATTCAGTACTTC.

This clone was observed a single time. This chain joins TRBV11-1 and TRBJ2-2; TRBD1 matches 9 bases. The junction had 4 bases not matched to a gene; V was cut back by 1 base and J by 4 bases. This CDR3 has 16 amino acids. CDR1 is SGHAT and CDR2 is FQDESV in the germline V gene (reference sequence). CDR3 sequence reads: CASSLDGQGSTGELFF. Written as DNA, the CDR3 is TGTGCCAGCAGCTTAGACGGACAGGGGAGCACCGGGGAGCTGTTTTTT.

The rearrangement links TRBV7-9 to TRBJ2-1, with D tentatively TRBD1 (5 bases). The V end was cut by 2 bases, the J end by 2 bases, with 7 bases between. This CDR3 contains 14 residues. Germline CDR1 is SEHNR and CDR2 is FQNEAQ (reference sequence). CDR3 DNA sequence: TGTGCCAGCAGCTTACTGACAGCCTACAATGAGCAGTTCTTC. Protein product: CASSLLTAYNEQFF. Using reference TRBV7-9 and TRBJ2-1 for the parts outside the CDR3, the full variable domain is DTGVSQNPRHKITKRGQNVTFRCDPISEHNRLYWYRQTLGQGPEFLTYFQNEAQLEKSRLLSDRFSAERPKGSFSTLEIQRTEQGDSAMYLCASSLLTAYNEQFFGPGTRLTVL.

J is TRBJ2-3 and V is TRBV6-2 or TRBV6-3; a possible D gene is TRBD1 (5 bases). The length of the CDR3 is 14 residues. The V end lost 2 bases, the J end lost 5 bases, and 11 bases lay between the germline ends. The germline gives CDR1 MNHEY, CDR2 SVGEGT. CDR3 sequence reads: CASSYGATGDTQYF. The CDR3 nucleotides read TGTGCCAGCAGTTACGGGGCGACCGGAGATACGCAGTATTTT.

The J gene is TRBJ2-7, the V gene TRBV29-1, with D possibly matching TRBD1 (6 bases). V lost 5 bases and J lost 3, with 20 bases in between. Germline lookup yields CDR1 SQVTM and CDR2 ANQGSEA. The CDR3 covers 15 residues. The CDR3 nucleotides are TGCAGCGTTAACTGGACCGGGACAACGGACTACGAGCAGTACTTC. Amino acids: CSVNWTGTTDYEQYF.

The V call is TRBV10-3, the J call TRBJ2-3; 8 positions match TRBD2. The V segment lost 6 bases and the J segment 1 base; nucleotides outside the gene matches: 3. CDR3 size: 14 residues. From germline, CDR1 is ENHRY and CDR2 SYGVKD. CDR3 coding DNA: TGTGCCATCAGCCCGACTAGCGGCACAGATACGCAGTATTTT. Translating gives CAISPTSGTDTQYF.

This chain uses TRBV6-5 with TRBJ2-7; perhaps TRBD2 as D (6 bases). Germline assignment: CDR1 MNHEY and CDR2 SVGAGI. This CDR3 has 15 amino acids. The germline V and J ends were trimmed by 6 bases and 0 bases, with 15 bases remaining between them. CDR3 nucleotide sequence: TGTGCCAGCAGGGACCCGGGACTCTACTCCTACGAGCAGTACTTC. This encodes CASRDPGLYSYEQYF.

This rearrangement joins TRBV4-3 to TRBJ2-5; 10 bases agree with TRBD2. The germline CDR1 and CDR2 sequences are LGHNA and YSLEER. J lost 4 bases, V lost 1 base, and 6 bases had no gene match. The CDR3 sequence is 16 residues long. This CDR3 reads CASSQVASGSIETQYF. The CDR3 nucleotides are TGCGCCAGCAGCCAAGTTGCTAGCGGGAGCATAGAGACCCAGTACTTC.

The V and J genes are TRBV10-3 and TRBJ1-2, with 8 bases aligning to TRBD1. The CDR3 is made up of 15 amino acids. The V segment lost 8 bases and the J segment 3 bases; nucleotides outside the gene matches: 11. CDR1 is ENHRY and CDR2 is SYGVKD in the germline V gene. The chain's CDR3 is CAILDRARGYYGYTF. The CDR3 nucleotides are TGTGCCATCCTGGACAGGGCGAGGGGCTACTATGGCTACACCTTC.

This chain uses TRBV18 with TRBJ1-5, with D hard to call. The CDR3 is 16 amino acids. Germline CDR1 and CDR2: KGHSH and LQKENI. Trimming removed 4 bases at V and 4 bases at J, with 17 bases between. CDR3 in amino acids: CASSQSAAAGNQPQHF. The CDR3 DNA is TGTGCCAGCTCACAGTCTGCGGCGGCGGGTAATCAGCCCCAGCATTTT.

The chain is built from TRBV7-9 and TRBJ2-7; 7 nucleotides match TRBD2. The J segment lost 0 bases and the V segment lost 5 bases, leaving 10 bases of the junction unmatched. This CDR3 has 16 amino acids. Germline CDR1 is SEHNR and CDR2 is FQNEAQ (reference sequence). CDR3 sequence reads: CASSPLGTSASYEQYF. Written as DNA, the CDR3 is TGTGCCAGCAGCCCGTTGGGAACTAGCGCCTCCTACGAGCAGTACTTC.